One and the same sample provided the 29 T cell receptor beta chains below, sequenced in a study of T cell responses to AZD1222 COVID-19 vaccine. Assay used: immunoSEQ multiplex PCR; TCRdb lists only in-frame clones, some missing. This sample yields approximately 200,000 clones, of which roughly 94% are seen a single time; around 1.5% belongs to the top ten. The starting material was peripheral blood, obtained 28 days after the second dose of the MenACWY control vaccine. The source is an adult who received the MenACWY meningococcal vaccine as a control.

This chain joins TRBV10-3 and TRBJ2-7, with TRBD1 matching 10 bases. There are 15 residues in the CDR3. Germline V gene data show CDR1 as ENHRY and CDR2 as SYGVKD. With 6 bases clipped from V and 1 base from J, the junction kept 6 bases outside the gene matches. CDR3 nucleotides: TGTGCCATCAGAACCGGGACAGGGGAATCCTACGAGCAGTACTTC. Translated: CAIRTGTGESYEQYF.

The rearrangement joins TRBV19 to TRBJ2-7; 11 bases are a match to TRBD2. Trimming removed 7 bases from V and 3 bases from J; junction bases left unmatched: 8. CDR1 LNHDA and CDR2 SQIVND come from the germline V gene (reference sequence). The CDR3 has 15 amino acids. CDR3 loop: CASTPGTSGFYEQYF. The CDR3, as DNA: TGTGCCAGTACCCCAGGGACTAGCGGATTCTACGAGCAGTACTTC.

The chain combines TRBV5-1 with TRBJ1-4; D possibly corresponds to TRBD1 (6 bases). CDR1 and CDR2 from the germline V gene are SGHRS and YFSETQ. The CDR3 is 13 amino acids. Trimming left V 4 bases short and J 7 bases short, with 11 bases between. The CDR3: CASSPQGGEKLFF. The CDR3 DNA follows: TGCGCCAGCAGCCCACAGGGAGGTGAAAAACTGTTTTTT.

The V and J genes are TRBV5-1 and TRBJ1-5, with D perhaps TRBD1 (5 bases). V gave up 4 bases and J gave up 4 bases, with 18 bases separating them. This CDR3 region has 16 residues. Looked up from germline, CDR1 is SGHRS and CDR2 is YFSETQ. CDR3 DNA sequence: TGCGCCAGCAGCCCGGAGGGGTTGGGCCCTAATCAGCCCCAGCATTTT. Its translation: CASSPEGLGPNQPQHF.

This clone appeared once. The chain joins TRBV3-1 (or the pseudogene TRBV3-2) to TRBJ2-1, with TRBD2 as a possible D gene (6 bases). This CDR3 spans 14 amino acids. Germline V gene lookup returns CDR1 LGHDT and CDR2 YNNKEL (reference sequence). The V and J ends lost 1 base and 12 bases respectively, with 16 bases between them. CDR3 region: CASSQGGSGEGQFF. The DNA for the CDR3 is TGTGCCAGCAGCCAAGGAGGCTCGGGAGAGGGGCAGTTCTTC.

This chain's CDR3 is CASSSSDRNEQFF. In DNA, the CDR3 is TGTGCCAGCAGCTCCTCGGATAGAAATGAGCAGTTCTTC. This chain uses TRBV11-3 with TRBJ2-1, with D uncertain. Trimming pared 4 bases from V and 7 bases from J, leaving 11 bases between. The CDR3 runs 13 residues. Looked up from germline, CDR1 is SGHNT and CDR2 is YENEEA.

The chain combines TRBV4-3 with TRBJ2-7; 8 nucleotides align to TRBD1. This CDR3 contains 15 residues. J was trimmed by 2 bases and V by 1 base; bases with no gene match: 4. CDR1 and CDR2 (germline): LGHNA, YSLEER. In nucleotides, the CDR3 is TGCGCCAGCAGCCAAGGGACAGGGACGACCTACGAGCAGTACTTC. This encodes CASSQGTGTTYEQYF.

The rearrangement links TRBV6-1 to TRBJ1-1; tentatively, D is TRBD1 (5 bases). The germline CDR1 and CDR2 sequences are MNHNS and SASEGT. V was clipped by 3 bases and J by 5 bases, with 13 bases between them. The CDR3 spans 14 residues. CDR3 nucleotides: TGTGCCAGCAGTGACCGGCACGGGGGAACTGAAGCTTTCTTT. The encoded protein is CASSDRHGGTEAFF.

The chain couples TRBV18 to TRBJ2-3; TRBD2 might be the D (5 bases). V lost 0 bases, J lost 1 base, and 5 bases lay in between. Germline V lookup: CDR1 KGHSH, CDR2 LQKENI. The CDR3 runs to 14 residues. The chain's CDR3 is CASSPPGGTDTQYF. The CDR3 DNA reads TGTGCCAGCTCACCACCGGGAGGCACAGATACGCAGTATTTT.

The gene calls are TRBV7-9 and TRBJ2-7, with D unresolved. Germline V lookup: CDR1 SEHNR, CDR2 FQNEAQ (reference sequence). This CDR3 region has 12 residues. V lost 3 bases and J lost 5, with 8 bases in between. The DNA of the CDR3 is TGTGCCAGCAGCTTCCCAGTAGACGAGCAGTACTTC. Amino acid sequence: CASSFPVDEQYF.

V usage is TRBV30 and J usage is TRBJ1-2, with TRBD1 as a possible D gene (5 bases). The CDR3 loop spans 13 amino acids. The germline CDR1 and CDR2 sequences are GTSNPN and SVGIG (reference sequence). V was trimmed by 4 bases and J by 5 bases, leaving 14 bases between them. CDR3: CAWKGTLGYGYTF. The CDR3 DNA reads TGTGCCTGGAAAGGGACGTTAGGATATGGCTACACCTTC.

Notes on this clone: The junction and the germline gene differ at one end; a read error may be behind it. The chain combines TRBV7-7 with TRBJ2-7, with D perhaps matching TRBD1 or TRBD2 (6 bases each). Germline V gene sequence: CDR1 SSHAT, CDR2 FNYEAQ (reference sequence). The CDR3 spans 13 residues. CDR3 amino acids: CASSLEGGYEQYF. The CDR3 nucleotides read TGTGCTAGCAGCTTAGAGGGGGGCTACGAGCAGTACTTC.

CDR3 residues: CASSSGRGRGYEQYF. CDR3 nucleotide sequence: TGTGCCAGCAGCTCAGGCAGGGGAAGGGGCTACGAGCAGTACTTC. The chain is built from TRBV7-2 and TRBJ2-7, with D possibly being TRBD1 (6 bases). V was cut by 4 bases and J by 3 bases, with 16 bases left in between. The germline gives CDR1 SGHTA, CDR2 FQGNSA. This CDR3 is built from 15 residues.

The V call is TRBV24-1, the J call TRBJ2-5; D may match TRBD1 or TRBD2 (5 bases each). Germline CDR1 reads KGHDR; CDR2 reads SFDVKD. This CDR3 spans 13 amino acids. The V end was cut by 3 bases, the J end by 3 bases, with 7 bases between. The CDR3: CATSDMGEETQYF. The CDR3 DNA reads TGTGCCACCAGTGATATGGGGGAAGAGACCCAGTACTTC.

The chain is built from TRBV9 and TRBJ1-2; 8 nucleotides match TRBD1. Germline V gene sequence: CDR1 SGDLS, CDR2 YYNGEE. CDR3 length equals 15 residues. The V and J ends lost 3 bases and 7 bases, in that order; junction bases with no gene match: 11. The CDR3: CASSARDRSGSGYTF. The CDR3 region has the DNA TGTGCCAGCAGCGCGCGGGACAGGTCGGGTTCTGGCTACACCTTC.

The chain links TRBV9 to TRBJ1-1; 9 bases match TRBD1. V shed 2 bases, J shed 4 bases, and the junction held 3 bases outside the gene matches. CDR1 and CDR2 from the germline V gene are SGDLS and YYNGEE. This CDR3 region has 14 residues. CDR3 nucleotides: TGTGCCAGCAGCGTCTCGACAGGGGGCACTGAAGCTTTCTTT. This translates into CASSVSTGGTEAFF.

The chain has TRBV7-2 and TRBJ2-7; 8 positions match TRBD2. The length of the CDR3 is 13 residues. CDR1 is SGHTA, CDR2 FQGNSA, per germline. The junction had 7 bases not matched to a gene; V was cut back by 5 bases and J by 7 bases. DNA for the CDR3: TGTGCCAGCAGCCTGGGACTAGACAGAGAGCAGTACTTC. This encodes CASSLGLDREQYF.

With regard to this clone: Other DNA sequences in the sample encode the same CDR3. The V and J genes are TRBV29-1 and TRBJ1-1; 7 bases are a match to TRBD1. Germline CDR1 is SQVTM and CDR2 is ANQGSEA. V lost 7 bases and J lost 1; bases outside the gene matches: 3. This CDR3 is 12 amino acids long. CDR3: CSAGTANTEAFF. DNA of the CDR3: TGCAGCGCCGGGACAGCGAACACTGAAGCTTTCTTT. The whole variable domain, remainder taken from reference TRBV29-1 and TRBJ1-1, is SAVISQKPSRDICQRGTSLTIQCQVDSQVTMMFWYRQQPGQSLTLIATANQGSEATYESGFVIDKFPISRPNLTFSTLTVSNMSPEDSSIYLCSAGTANTEAFFGQGTRLTVV.

The rearrangement joins TRBV7-8 to TRBJ1-5; D is ambiguous. The CDR3 sequence is 13 residues long. The V and J ends lost 1 base and 4 bases respectively, with 5 bases between them. Germline V CDR1 and CDR2: SGHVS, FQNEAQ. CDR3 in DNA: TGTGCCAGCAGCTTAGTTGGGAATCAGCCCCAGCATTTT. Protein: CASSLVGNQPQHF.

The chain joins TRBV5-4 to TRBJ2-5; D might be TRBD2 (5 bases). Germline lookup yields CDR1 SGHNT and CDR2 YYREEE (reference sequence). Trimming cost V 3 bases and J 4 bases, with 19 bases left between them. CDR3 length: 16 amino acids. CDR3 in DNA: TGTGCCAGCAGCTCGAAACTAGAGACTTTGTTAGAGACCCAGTACTTC. As protein: CASSSKLETLLETQYF.

The genes are TRBV19 and TRBJ2-1, with a possible D match to TRBD1 (6 bases). Germline lookup yields CDR1 LNHDA and CDR2 SQIVND (reference sequence). CDR3 size: 15 residues. With 5 bases removed from V and 8 bases from J, the gap between germline ends came to 19 bases. The CDR3 loop reads CASSLGASSFDEQFF. In DNA form, the CDR3 reads TGTGCCAGTAGTTTGGGGGCTAGTAGTTTCGATGAGCAGTTCTTC.

The gene calls are TRBV28 and TRBJ1-5, with TRBD1 matching 7 bases. The V and J ends lost 5 bases and 4 bases, in that order; junction bases with no gene match: 8. This CDR3 has 15 residues. Germline assignment: CDR1 MDHEN and CDR2 SYDVKM. CDR3 coding DNA: TGTGCCAGCAGTGGGAAGGGGGCTAGGAATCAGCCCCAGCATTTT. Translated, it gives CASSGKGARNQPQHF.

This sequence joins TRBV28 and TRBJ2-4; 9 bases line up with TRBD1. The CDR3 extends over 12 amino acids. V shed 5 bases and J 8 bases; nucleotides not matched to a gene: 1. Germline V CDR1 and CDR2: MDHEN, SYDVKM. CDR3 protein: CASSGDRDIQYF. Here the CDR3 DNA reads TGTGCCAGCAGTGGGGACAGGGACATTCAGTACTTC. Full variable domain (rest looked up from reference TRBV28 and TRBJ2-4): DVKVTQSSRYLVKRTGEKVFLECVQDMDHENMFWYRQDPGLGLRLIYFSYDVKMKEKGDIPEGYSVSREKKERFSLILESASTNQTSMYLCASSGDRDIQYFGAGTRLSVL.

Written as DNA, the CDR3 is TGCGCCAGCAGCCGGGGCAGGGTGACCCGCAGGGTGGACGTCCTGACTTTC. Translation gives CASSRGRVTRRVDVLTF. This chain links TRBV4-3 with TRBJ2-6, with D possibly being TRBD1 (5 bases). The CDR3 consists of 17 residues. The germline CDR1 and CDR2 sequences are LGHNA and YSLEER. Trimming shortened V by 4 bases and J by 11 bases, and 24 bases separated the two germline ends.

The chain joins TRBV11-2 to TRBJ2-6; TRBD1 agrees at 10 bases. Germline CDR1 reads SGHAT; CDR2 reads FQNNGV. V trimming: 5 bases; J trimming: 4 bases; junction bases outside the gene matches: 5. This CDR3 comprises 16 residues. The CDR3 loop is CASSQGTGVGANVLTF. For the CDR3, the DNA is TGTGCCAGCAGCCAAGGGACAGGGGTCGGGGCCAACGTCCTGACTTTC.

CDR3 amino acids: CASSLPGALSYEQYF. The CDR3 nucleotides read TGTGCCAGCTCATTACCCGGGGCCCTCTCCTACGAGCAGTACTTC. The chain uses TRBV18 and TRBJ2-7; tentatively, D is TRBD1 or TRBD2 (5 bases each). Trimming stripped 5 bases from V and 0 bases from J, with 14 bases between. CDR3 length equals 15 residues. Germline lookup yields CDR1 KGHSH and CDR2 LQKENI.

The rearrangement joins TRBV30 to TRBJ2-5; maybe TRBD2 (5 bases). The CDR3 extends over 13 amino acids. The V gene's germline CDR1 is GTSNPN and CDR2 SVGIG (reference sequence). V was shortened by 2 bases and J by 5 bases, with 12 bases between the two germline ends. Here the CDR3 DNA reads TGTGCCTGGAGTAGCGGAAAGGTGGAGACCCAGTACTTC. The encoded protein is CAWSSGKVETQYF.

The V and J genes are TRBV7-3 and TRBJ2-3; 9 nucleotides line up with TRBD2. V was pared by 1 base and J by 2 bases, with 7 bases of the junction left unmatched. This CDR3 region has 17 residues. CDR1 is SGHTA and CDR2 is FQGTGA in the germline V gene. The CDR3 DNA reads TGTGCCAGCAGCTTAAGGGTAGCGGGGGTGCACACAGATACGCAGTATTTT. Translating it yields CASSLRVAGVHTDTQYF.

This clone came up a few times. The CDR3 region is CASSYSGTQYF. DNA for the CDR3: TGTGCCAGCAGTTACTCTGGGACCCAGTACTTC. The chain carries TRBV6-5 and TRBJ2-5; no definite D call. The CDR3 runs to 11 residues. The V end was cut by 0 bases, the J end by 7 bases, with 3 bases between. Per the germline V gene, CDR1 is MNHEY and CDR2 is SVGAGI.